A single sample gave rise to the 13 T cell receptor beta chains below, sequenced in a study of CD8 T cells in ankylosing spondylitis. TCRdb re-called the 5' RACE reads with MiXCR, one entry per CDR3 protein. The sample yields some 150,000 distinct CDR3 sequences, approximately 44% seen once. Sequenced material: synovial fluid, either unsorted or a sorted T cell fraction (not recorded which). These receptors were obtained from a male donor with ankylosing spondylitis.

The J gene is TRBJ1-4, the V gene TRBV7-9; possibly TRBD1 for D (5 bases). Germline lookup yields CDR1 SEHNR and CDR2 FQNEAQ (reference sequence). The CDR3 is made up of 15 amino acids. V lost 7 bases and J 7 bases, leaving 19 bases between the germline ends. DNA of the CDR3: TGTGCCAGCACCTCTCCTGGGGCGCGGGTTGAAAAACTGTTTTTT. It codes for CASTSPGARVEKLFF.

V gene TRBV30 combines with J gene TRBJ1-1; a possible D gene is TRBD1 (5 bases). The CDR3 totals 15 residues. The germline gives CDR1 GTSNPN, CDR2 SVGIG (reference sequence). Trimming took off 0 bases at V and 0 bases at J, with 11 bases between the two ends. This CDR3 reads CAWSVLTGMNTEAFF. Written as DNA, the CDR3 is TGTGCCTGGAGTGTACTCACAGGAATGAACACTGAAGCTTTCTTT.

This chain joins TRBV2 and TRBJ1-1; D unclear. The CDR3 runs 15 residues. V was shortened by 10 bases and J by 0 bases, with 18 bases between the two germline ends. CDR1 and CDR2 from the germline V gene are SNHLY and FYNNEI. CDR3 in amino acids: CAKTGLPQMNTEAFF. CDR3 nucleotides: TGTGCCAAAACGGGTCTTCCCCAGATGAACACTGAAGCTTTCTTT. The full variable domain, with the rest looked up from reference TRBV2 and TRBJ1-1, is EPEVTQTPSHQVTQMGQEVILRCVPISNHLYFYWYRQILGQKVEFLVSFYNNEISEKSEIFDDQFSVERPDGSNFTLKIRSTKLEDSAMYFCAKTGLPQMNTEAFFGQGTRLTVV.

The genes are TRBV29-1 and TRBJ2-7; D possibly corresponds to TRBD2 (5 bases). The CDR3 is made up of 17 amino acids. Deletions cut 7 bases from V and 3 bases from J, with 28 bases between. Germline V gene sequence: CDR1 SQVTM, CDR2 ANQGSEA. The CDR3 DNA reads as TGCAGCGCCGCCGGGATCTGTTTGGAACGGTGTTACTACGAGCAGTACTTC. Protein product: CSAAGICLERCYYEQYF.

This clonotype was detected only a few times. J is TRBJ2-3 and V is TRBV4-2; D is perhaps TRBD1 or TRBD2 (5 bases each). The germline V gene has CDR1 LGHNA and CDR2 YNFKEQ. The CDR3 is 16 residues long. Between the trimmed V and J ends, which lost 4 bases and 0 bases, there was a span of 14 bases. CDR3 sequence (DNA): TGTGCCAGCAGCCGCGTGGGGACCGCTAGCACAGATACGCAGTATTTT. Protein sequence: CASSRVGTASTDTQYF.

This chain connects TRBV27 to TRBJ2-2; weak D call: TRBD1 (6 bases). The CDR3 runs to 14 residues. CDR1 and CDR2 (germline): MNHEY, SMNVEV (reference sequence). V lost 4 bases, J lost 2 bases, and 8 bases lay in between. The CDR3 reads CASSWGHNTGELFF. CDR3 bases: TGTGCCAGCAGTTGGGGACATAACACCGGGGAGCTGTTTTTT.

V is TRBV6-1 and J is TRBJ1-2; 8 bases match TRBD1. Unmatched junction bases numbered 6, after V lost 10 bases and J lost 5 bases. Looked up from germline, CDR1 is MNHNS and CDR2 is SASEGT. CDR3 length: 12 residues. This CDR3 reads CATTDRAYGYTF. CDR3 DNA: TGTGCCACCACGGACAGGGCTTATGGCTACACCTTC.

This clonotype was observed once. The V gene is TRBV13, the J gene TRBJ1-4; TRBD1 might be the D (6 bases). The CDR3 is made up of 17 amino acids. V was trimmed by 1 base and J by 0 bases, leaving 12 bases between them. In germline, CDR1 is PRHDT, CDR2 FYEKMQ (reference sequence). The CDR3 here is CASSLDDNRATNEKLFF. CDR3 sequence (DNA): TGTGCCAGCAGCTTAGACGACAACAGGGCAACTAATGAAAAACTGTTTTTT. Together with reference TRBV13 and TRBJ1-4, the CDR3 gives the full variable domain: AAGVIQSPRHLIKEKRETATLKCYPIPRHDTVYWYQQGPGQDPQFLISFYEKMQSDKGSIPDRFSAQQFSDYHSELNMSSLELGDSALYFCASSLDDNRATNEKLFFGSGTQLSVL.

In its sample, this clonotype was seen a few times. The CDR3 DNA reads TGTGCCAGCAGTTTTAGCGGGGGGACCACCGGGGAGCTGTTTTTT. Protein product: CASSFSGGTTGELFF. The rearrangement joins TRBV12-3 or TRBV12-4 to TRBJ2-2; TRBD2 agrees at 10 bases. The J segment lost 4 bases and the V segment lost 3 bases, leaving 2 bases of the junction unmatched. The length of the CDR3 is 15 residues.

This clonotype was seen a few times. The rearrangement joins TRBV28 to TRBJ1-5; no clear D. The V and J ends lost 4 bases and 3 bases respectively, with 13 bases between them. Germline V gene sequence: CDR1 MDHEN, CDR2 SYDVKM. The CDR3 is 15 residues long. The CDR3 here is CASSSPRAYNQPQHF. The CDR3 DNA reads TGTGCCAGCAGTTCACCCCGGGCCTACAATCAGCCCCAGCATTTT.

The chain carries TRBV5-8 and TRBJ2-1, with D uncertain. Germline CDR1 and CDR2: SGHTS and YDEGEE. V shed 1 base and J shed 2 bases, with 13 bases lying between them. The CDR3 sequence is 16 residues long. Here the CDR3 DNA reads TGTGCCAGCAGCTTGAATTTCCTTTTTGCCTACAATGAGCAGTTCTTC. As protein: CASSLNFLFAYNEQFF.

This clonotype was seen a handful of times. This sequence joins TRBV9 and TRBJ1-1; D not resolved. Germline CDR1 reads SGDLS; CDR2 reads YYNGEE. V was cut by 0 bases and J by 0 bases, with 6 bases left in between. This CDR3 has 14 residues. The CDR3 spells CASSVGFMNTEAFF. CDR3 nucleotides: TGTGCCAGCAGCGTAGGGTTTATGAACACTGAAGCTTTCTTT.

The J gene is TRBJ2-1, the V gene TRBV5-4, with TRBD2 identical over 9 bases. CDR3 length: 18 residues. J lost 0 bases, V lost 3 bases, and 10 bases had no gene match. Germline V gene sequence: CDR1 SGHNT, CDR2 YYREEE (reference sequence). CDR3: CASSSYFWREGSYNEQFF. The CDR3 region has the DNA TGTGCCAGCAGCTCCTATTTTTGGCGGGAGGGCTCCTACAATGAGCAGTTCTTC.